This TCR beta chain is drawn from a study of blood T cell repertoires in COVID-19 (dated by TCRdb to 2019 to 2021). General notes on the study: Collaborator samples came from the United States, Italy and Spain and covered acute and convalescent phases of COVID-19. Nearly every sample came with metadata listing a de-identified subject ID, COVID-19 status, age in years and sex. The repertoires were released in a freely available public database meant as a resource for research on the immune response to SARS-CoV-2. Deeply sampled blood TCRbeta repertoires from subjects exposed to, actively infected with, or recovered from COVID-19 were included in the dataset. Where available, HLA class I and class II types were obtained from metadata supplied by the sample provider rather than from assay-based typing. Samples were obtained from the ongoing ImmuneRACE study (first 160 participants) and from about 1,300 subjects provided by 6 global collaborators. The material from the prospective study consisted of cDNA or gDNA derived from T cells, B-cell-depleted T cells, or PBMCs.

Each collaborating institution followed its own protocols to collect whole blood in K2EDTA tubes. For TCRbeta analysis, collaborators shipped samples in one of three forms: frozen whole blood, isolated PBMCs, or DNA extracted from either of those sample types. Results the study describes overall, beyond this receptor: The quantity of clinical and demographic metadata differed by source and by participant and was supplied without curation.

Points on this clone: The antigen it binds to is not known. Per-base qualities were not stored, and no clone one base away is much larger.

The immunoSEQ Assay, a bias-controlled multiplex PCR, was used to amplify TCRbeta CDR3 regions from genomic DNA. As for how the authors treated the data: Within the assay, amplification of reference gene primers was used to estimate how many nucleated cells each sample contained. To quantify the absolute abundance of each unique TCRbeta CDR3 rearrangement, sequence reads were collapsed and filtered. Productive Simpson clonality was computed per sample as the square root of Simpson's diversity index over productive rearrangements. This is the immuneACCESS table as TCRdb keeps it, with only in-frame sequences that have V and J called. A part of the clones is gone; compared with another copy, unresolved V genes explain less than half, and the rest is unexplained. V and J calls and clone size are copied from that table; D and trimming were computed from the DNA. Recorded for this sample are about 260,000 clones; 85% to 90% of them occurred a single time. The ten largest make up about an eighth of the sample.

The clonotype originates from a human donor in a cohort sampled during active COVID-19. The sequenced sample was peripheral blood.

The CDR3: CASSPNRWGLYGYTF. The sequence in DNA is TGTGCCAGCTCACCAAATCGGTGGGGACTCTATGGCTACACCTTC. The sequence links TRBV18 to TRBJ1-2; the best D guess is TRBD1, with 5 bases matching. A distance of 14 bases separates the germline ends of V and J, which lose 2 bases and 4 bases respectively. Taken from the germline V gene, the CDR1 and CDR2 loops are KGHSH and LQKENI. Counted from cysteine to phenylalanine, this CDR3 has 15 amino acids. Just the 45-base CDR3 DNA is kept, in frame starting at base 1.